The clone carrying this T cell receptor (beta chain) was counted only a few times. The sample belongs to a study of CD8 T cells in Susac syndrome. An input of 0.5 to 1 ug of RNA was subjected to reverse transcription using random hexamers. TCRdb ran MiXCR on the immunoSEQ multiplex PCR reads and lists one entry per CDR3 protein. This table has under 200,000 distinct CDR3 sequences, around 94% appearing once. This CDR3 is built from 16 residues. Trimming shortened V by 2 bases and J by 7 bases, and 18 bases separated the two germline ends. In germline, CDR1 is MNHEY, CDR2 SVGAGI. The sequencing input was CD4+ T cells from PBMCs. The J gene is TRBJ2-1, the V gene TRBV6-5, with D perhaps matching TRBD2 (5 bases). The clonotype comes from a human donor in good health. The chain's CDR3 is CASSYTPGRGGNEQFF. The CDR3 DNA sequence: TGTGCCAGCAGTTACACCCCCGGCCGGGGTGGGAATGAGCAGTTCTTC.